Listed below are T cell receptor beta chains from one sample, sequenced in a study of blood T cell repertoires in COVID-19. The assay was immunoSEQ multiplex PCR, and TCRdb's table has in-frame clones only and misses some. The sample records some 190,000 clones, approximately 85% being singletons. Sample: peripheral blood. These receptor sequences come from a man aged 55 to 69 with acute or convalescent COVID-19. CDR3s include the opening cysteine and the closing phenylalanine or tryptophan. Each record gives: clone size, J gene, V gene, D gene, CDR3 DNA, CDR3 protein. D genes are given only for firm matches. Clone size is not always given. Where it is, it says once, few, many or a class for expanded clones.

NA,TRBJ1-5,TRBV7-2,TRBD1,TGTGCCAGCAGTCGGACAGGCCCTAATCAGCCCCAGCATTTT,CASSRTGPNQPQHF
NA,TRBJ1-4,TRBV14,NA,TGTGCCAGCAGCCAAGATCGCCTAGTGCAGGGGAATGAAAAACTGTTTTTT,CASSQDRLVQGNEKLFF
NA,TRBJ2-7,TRBV7-2,NA,TGTGCCAGCAGCTCATCGGTTGCGACACAGTACTTC,CASSSSVATQYF
NA,TRBJ1-3,TRBV27,TRBD1,TGTGCCAGCAACTTGACAGGGTTAGATGGAAACACCATATATTTT,CASNLTGLDGNTIYF
NA,TRBJ2-2,TRBV11-2,NA,TGTGCCAGCAGCCCCCCGGGTCAGCGCACCGGGGAGCTGTTTTTT,CASSPPGQRTGELFF
NA,TRBJ2-2,TRBV27,NA,TGTGCCAGCAGTTTACGAGTGGCGGTCACGAACACCGGGGAGCTGTTTTTT,CASSLRVAVTNTGELFF
NA,TRBJ2-3,TRBV6-4,TRBD1,TGTGCCAGCAGTCCCCCGGGACAGGGAATCACAGATACGCAGTATTTT,CASSPPGQGITDTQYF
few,TRBJ2-2,TRBV19,NA,TGTGCCAGTAGCGGCGGGGCCGCGAACACCGGGGAGCTGTTTTTT,CASSGGAANTGELFF
NA,TRBJ1-5,TRBV28,NA,TGTGCCAGCAGTTCTTCCCCTATCTTCGGGGGGCGCGATCAGCCCCAGCATTTT,CASSSSPIFGGRDQPQHF
few,TRBJ2-1,TRBV7-2,TRBD2,TGTGCCAGCAAAGCGGGAGTTTTTGAGCAGTTCTTC,CASKAGVFEQFF